This TCR beta chain was recorded in a study of blood T cell repertoires in COVID-19. TCRdb's table, derived via immunoSEQ multiplex PCR, lists solely in-frame clones and lacks some. The sample comprises more than 85,000 clones, less than 85% of which are singletons, and 18% rests with the top ten. Trimming stripped 5 bases from V and 9 bases from J, with 13 bases between. The CDR3 contains 12 residues. The clonotype comes from a woman aged 60-75 years with acute or convalescent COVID-19. The chain links TRBV12-3 or TRBV12-4 to TRBJ1-1; possibly TRBD1 for D (6 bases). Sequencing was done on a sample of peripheral blood. CDR3 protein: CASSAGTQKAFF. CDR3 nucleotides: TGTGCCAGCAGTGCAGGGACACAAAAAGCTTTCTTT.